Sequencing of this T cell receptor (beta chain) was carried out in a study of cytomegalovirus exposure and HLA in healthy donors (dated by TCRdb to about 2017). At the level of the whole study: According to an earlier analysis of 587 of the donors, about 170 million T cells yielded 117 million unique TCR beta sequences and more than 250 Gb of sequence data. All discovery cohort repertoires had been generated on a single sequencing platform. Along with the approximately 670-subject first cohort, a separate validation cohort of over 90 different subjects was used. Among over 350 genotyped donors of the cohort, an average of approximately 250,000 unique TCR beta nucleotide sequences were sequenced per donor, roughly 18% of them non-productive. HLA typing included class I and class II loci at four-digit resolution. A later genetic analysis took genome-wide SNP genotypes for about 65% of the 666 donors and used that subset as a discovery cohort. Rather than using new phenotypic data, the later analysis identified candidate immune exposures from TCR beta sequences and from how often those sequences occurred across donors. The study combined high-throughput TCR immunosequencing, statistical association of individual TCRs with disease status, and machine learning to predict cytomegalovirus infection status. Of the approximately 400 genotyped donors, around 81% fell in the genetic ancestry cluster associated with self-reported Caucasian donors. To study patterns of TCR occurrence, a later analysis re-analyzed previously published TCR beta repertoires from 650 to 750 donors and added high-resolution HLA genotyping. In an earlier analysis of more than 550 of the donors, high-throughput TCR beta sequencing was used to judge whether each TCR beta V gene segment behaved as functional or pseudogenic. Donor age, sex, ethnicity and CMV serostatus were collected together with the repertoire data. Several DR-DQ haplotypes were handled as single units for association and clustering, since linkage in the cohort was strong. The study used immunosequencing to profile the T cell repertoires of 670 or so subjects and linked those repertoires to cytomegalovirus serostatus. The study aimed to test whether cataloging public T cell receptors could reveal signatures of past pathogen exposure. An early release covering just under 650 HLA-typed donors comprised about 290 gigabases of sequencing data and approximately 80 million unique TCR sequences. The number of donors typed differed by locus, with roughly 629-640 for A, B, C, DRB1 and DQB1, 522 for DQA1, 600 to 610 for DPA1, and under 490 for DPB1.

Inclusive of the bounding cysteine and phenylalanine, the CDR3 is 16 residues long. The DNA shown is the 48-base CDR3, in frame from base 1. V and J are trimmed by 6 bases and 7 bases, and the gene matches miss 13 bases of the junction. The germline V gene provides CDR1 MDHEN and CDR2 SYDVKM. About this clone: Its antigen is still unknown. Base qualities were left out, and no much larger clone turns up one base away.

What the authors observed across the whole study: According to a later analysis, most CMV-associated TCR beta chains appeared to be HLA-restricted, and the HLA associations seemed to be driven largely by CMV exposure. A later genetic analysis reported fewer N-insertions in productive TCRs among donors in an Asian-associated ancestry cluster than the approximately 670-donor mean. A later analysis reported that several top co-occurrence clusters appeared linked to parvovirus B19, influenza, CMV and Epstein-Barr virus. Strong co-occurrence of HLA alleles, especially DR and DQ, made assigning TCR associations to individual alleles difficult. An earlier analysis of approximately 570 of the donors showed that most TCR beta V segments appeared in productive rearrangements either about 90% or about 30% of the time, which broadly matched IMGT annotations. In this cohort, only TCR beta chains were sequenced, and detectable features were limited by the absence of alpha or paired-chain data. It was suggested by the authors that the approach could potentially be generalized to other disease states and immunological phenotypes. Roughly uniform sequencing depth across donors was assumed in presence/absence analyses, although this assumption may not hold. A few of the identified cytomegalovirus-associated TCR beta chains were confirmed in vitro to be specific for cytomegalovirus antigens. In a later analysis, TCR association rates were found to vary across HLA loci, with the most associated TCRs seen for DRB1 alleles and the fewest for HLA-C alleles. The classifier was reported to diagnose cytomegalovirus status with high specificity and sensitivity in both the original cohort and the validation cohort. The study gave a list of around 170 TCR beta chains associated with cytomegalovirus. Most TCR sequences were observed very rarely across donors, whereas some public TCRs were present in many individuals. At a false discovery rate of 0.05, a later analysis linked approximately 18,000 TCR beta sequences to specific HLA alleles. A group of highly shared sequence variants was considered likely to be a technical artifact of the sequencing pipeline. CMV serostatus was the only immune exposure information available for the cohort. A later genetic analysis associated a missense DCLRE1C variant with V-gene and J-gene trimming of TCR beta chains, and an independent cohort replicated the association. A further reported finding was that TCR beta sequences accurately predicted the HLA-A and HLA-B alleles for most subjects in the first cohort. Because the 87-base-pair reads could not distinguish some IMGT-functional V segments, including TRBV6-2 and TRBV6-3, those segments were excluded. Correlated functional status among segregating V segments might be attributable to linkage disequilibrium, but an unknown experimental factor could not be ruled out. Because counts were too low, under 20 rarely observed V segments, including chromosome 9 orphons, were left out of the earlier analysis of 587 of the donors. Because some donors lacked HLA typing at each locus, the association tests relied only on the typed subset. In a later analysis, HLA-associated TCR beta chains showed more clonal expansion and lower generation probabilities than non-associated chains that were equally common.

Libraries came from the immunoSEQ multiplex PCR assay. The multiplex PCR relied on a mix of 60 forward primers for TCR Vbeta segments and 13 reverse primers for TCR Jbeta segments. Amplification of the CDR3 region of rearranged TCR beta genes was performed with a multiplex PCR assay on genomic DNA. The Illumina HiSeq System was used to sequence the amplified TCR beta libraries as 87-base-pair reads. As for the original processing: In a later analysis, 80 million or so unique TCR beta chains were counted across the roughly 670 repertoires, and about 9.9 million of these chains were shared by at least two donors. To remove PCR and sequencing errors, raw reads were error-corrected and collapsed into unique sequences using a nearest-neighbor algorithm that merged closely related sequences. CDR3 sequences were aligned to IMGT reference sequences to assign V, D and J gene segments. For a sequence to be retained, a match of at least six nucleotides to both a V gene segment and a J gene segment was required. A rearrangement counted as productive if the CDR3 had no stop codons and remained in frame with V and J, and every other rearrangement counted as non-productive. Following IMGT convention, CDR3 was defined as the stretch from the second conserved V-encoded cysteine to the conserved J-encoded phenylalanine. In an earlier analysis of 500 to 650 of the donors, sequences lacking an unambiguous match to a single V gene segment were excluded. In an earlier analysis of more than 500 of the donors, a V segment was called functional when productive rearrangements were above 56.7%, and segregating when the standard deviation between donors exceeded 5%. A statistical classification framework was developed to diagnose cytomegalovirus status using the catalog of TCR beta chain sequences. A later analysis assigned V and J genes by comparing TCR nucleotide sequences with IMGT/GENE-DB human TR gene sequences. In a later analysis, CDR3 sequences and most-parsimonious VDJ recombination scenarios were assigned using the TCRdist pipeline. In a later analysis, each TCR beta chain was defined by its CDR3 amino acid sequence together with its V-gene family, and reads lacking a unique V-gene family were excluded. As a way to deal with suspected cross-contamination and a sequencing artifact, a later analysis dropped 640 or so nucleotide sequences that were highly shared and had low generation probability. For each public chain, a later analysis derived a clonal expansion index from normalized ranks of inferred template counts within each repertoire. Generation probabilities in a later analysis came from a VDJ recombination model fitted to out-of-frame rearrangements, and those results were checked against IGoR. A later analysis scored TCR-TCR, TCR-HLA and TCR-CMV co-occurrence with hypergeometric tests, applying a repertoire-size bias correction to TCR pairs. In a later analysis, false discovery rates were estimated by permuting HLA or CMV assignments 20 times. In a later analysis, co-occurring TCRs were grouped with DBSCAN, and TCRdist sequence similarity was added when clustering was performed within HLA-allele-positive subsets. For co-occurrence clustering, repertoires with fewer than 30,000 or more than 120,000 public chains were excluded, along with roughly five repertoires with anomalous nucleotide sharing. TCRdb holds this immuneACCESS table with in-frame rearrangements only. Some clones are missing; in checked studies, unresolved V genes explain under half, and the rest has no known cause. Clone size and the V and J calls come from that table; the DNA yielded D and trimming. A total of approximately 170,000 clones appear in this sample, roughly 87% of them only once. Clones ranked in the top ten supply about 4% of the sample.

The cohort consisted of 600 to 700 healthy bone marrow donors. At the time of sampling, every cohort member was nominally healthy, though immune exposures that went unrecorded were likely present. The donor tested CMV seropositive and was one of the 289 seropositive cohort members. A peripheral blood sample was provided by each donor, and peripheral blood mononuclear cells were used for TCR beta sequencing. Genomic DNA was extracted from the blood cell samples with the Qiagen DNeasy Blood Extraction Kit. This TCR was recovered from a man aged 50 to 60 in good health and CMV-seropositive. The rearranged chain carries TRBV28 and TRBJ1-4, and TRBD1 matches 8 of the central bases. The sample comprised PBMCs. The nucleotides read TGTGCCAGCAGCCTCCTCGGGGCAGGGGGCGGTGAAAAACTGTTTTTT. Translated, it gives CASSLLGAGGGEKLFF.